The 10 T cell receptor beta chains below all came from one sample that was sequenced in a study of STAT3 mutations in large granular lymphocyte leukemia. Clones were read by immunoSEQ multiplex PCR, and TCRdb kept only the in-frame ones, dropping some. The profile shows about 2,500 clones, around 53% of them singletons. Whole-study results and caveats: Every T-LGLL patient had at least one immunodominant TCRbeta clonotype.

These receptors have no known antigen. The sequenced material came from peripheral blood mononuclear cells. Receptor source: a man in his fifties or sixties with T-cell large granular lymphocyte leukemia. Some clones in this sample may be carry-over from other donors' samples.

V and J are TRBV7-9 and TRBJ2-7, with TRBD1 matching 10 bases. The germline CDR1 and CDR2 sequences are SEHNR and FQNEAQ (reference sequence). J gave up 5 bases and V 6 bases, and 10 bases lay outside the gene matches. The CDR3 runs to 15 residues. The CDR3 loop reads CASRKSGTGDNEQYF. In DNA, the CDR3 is TGTGCCAGCAGGAAATCCGGGACAGGGGACAACGAGCAGTACTTC.

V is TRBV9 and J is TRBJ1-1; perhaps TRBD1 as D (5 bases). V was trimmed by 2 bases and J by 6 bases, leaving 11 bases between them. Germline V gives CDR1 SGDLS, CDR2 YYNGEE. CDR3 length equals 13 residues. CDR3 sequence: CASSVRGSAEAFF. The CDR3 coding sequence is TGTGCCAGCAGCGTGCGGGGGTCAGCTGAAGCTTTCTTT.

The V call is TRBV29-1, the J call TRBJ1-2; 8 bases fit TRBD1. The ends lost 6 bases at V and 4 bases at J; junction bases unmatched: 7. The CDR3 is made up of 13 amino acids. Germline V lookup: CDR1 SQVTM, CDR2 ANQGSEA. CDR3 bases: TGCAGCGTCGACAGGGGTCCCCCCTATGGCTACACCTTC. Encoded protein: CSVDRGPPYGYTF.

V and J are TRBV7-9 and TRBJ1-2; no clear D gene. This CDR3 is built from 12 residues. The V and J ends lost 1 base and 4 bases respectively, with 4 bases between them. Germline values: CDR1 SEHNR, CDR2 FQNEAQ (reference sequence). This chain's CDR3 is CASSLGSYGYTF. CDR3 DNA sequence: TGTGCCAGCAGCTTAGGTTCCTATGGCTACACCTTC.

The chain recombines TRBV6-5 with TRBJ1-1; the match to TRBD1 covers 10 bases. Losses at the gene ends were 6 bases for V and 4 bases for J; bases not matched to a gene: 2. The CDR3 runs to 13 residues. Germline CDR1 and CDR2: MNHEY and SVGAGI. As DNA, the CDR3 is TGTGCCAGCAGAAGGACAGGGGGCACTGAAGCTTTCTTT. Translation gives CASRRTGGTEAFF.

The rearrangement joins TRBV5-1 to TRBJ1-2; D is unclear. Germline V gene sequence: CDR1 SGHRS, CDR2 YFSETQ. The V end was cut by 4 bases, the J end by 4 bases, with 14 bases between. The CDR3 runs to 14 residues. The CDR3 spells CASSPGERAYGYTF. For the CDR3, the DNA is TGCGCCAGCAGCCCGGGAGAGAGGGCCTATGGCTACACCTTC. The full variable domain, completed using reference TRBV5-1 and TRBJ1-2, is KAGVTQTPRYLIKTRGQQVTLSCSPISGHRSVSWYQQTPGQGLQFLFEYFSETQRNKGNFPGRFSGRQFSNSRSEMNVSTLELGDSALYLCASSPGERAYGYTFGSGTRLTVV.

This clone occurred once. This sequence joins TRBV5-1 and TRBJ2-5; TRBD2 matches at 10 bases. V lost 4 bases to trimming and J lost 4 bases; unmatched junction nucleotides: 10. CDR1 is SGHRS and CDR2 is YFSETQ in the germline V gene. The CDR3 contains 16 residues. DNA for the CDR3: TGCGCCAGCAGCACCTCCGGGACTAGCGTTCCAGAGACCCAGTACTTC. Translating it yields CASSTSGTSVPETQYF.

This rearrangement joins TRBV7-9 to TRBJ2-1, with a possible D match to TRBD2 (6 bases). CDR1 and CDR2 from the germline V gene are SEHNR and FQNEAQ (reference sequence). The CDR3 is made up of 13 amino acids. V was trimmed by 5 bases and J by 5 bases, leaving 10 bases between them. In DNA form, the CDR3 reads TGTGCCAGCAGCATCGGCGGGAACAATGAGCAGTTCTTC. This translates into CASSIGGNNEQFF.

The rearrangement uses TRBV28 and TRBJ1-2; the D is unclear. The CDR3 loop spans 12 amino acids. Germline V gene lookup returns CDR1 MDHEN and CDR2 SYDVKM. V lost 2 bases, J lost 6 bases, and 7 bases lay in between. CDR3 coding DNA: TGTGCCAGCAGTTTACAAGTACATGGCTACACCTTC. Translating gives CASSLQVHGYTF.

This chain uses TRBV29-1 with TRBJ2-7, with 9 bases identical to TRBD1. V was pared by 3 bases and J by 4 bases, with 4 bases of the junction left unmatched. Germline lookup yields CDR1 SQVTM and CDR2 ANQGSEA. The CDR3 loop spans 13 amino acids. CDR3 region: CSVETGGGYEQYF. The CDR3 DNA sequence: TGCAGCGTTGAGACAGGGGGAGGGTACGAGCAGTACTTC.